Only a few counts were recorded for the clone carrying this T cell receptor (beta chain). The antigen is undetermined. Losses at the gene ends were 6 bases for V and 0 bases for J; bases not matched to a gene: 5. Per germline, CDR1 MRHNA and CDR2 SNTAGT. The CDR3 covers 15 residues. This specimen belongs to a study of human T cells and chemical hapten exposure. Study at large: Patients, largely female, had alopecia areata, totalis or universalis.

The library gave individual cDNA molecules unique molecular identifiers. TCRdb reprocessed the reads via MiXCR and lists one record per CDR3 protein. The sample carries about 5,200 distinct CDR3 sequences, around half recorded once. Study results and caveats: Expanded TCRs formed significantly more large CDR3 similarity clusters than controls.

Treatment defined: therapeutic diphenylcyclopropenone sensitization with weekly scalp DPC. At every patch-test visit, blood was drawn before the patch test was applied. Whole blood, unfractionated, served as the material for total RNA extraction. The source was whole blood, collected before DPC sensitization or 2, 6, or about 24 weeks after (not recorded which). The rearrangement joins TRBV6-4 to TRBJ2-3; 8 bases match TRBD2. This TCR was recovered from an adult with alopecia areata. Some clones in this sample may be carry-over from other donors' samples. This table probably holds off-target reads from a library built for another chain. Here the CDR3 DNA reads TGTGCCAGCAGATTAGCGGGATCAAGCACAGATACGCAGTATTTT. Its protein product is CASRLAGSSTDTQYF.